These T cell receptor beta chains were read from a single sample in a study of T cell responses to AZD1222 COVID-19 vaccine. Clones were read by immunoSEQ multiplex PCR, and TCRdb kept only the in-frame ones, dropping some. The table records 82,000 or so clones, 90% to 95% of them present only once. Sequenced material: peripheral blood, taken on day 0 of AZD1222 vaccination. These receptors originate from an adult in good health. The CDR3 runs from the conserved cysteine through the conserved F or W. D genes are given only for firm matches.

>TRBV19|.|TRBJ2-1
CASSIGTSSYNEQFF
>TRBV6-5|.|TRBJ1-3
CASSYSWEATPGAIYF
>TRBV6-2/TRBV6-3|.|TRBJ1-5
CASSSISNQPQHF
>TRBV18|TRBD1|TRBJ1-1
CASSPLQGGTEAFF
>TRBV4-3|.|TRBJ2-3
CASRDTGTPSTDTQYF
>TRBV7-2|.|TRBJ1-1
CASSPTGAGIEAFF
>TRBV28|.|TRBJ2-7
CASSPADRREQYF
>TRBV25-1|.|TRBJ1-6
CASSPIGYSPLHF
>TRBV18|.|TRBJ2-3
CASSPQKTDTQYF
>TRBV5-4|.|TRBJ1-6
CASSLDPGRHYNSPLHF
>TRBV15|.|TRBJ1-4
CATSNRVTGEKLFF
>TRBV7-7|.|TRBJ2-2
CASSLGRGGELFF
>TRBV6-2/TRBV6-3|TRBD2|TRBJ2-2
CASSYLGLAAGELFF
>TRBV4-3|TRBD2|TRBJ2-2
CASSQPTSGANTGELFF
>TRBV5-1|.|TRBJ1-2
CASSLERSNYGYTF
>TRBV7-2|.|TRBJ1-6
CASSVPGYNSPLHF
>TRBV19|.|TRBJ1-5
CASGGTYSNQPQHF
>TRBV3-1/TRBV3-2|.|TRBJ2-7
CASSPTELAGYEQYF
>TRBV6-5|.|TRBJ2-1
CASSSNRLTGNEQFF
>TRBV6-5|TRBD1|TRBJ2-7
CASSYTGTGLYEQYF
>TRBV18|TRBD1|TRBJ1-6
CASSPQQGDPLHF
>TRBV9|.|TRBJ2-5
CASSGLGRPETQYF
>TRBV7-8|TRBD2|TRBJ2-6
CASSLATGTSSGANVLTF
>TRBV23-1|.|TRBJ2-7
CASSQSVGSYEQYF
>TRBV5-4|.|TRBJ2-3
CASSLDLRGAGTDTQYF
>TRBV18|TRBD1|TRBJ1-2
CASSRWTGDGYTF
>TRBV6-2/TRBV6-3|.|TRBJ1-2
CASSLDLDYGYTF
>TRBV10-3|.|TRBJ2-3
CAIRVTVSTDTQYF
>TRBV18|.|TRBJ1-4
CASSPSGPNEKLFF
>TRBV18|TRBD2|TRBJ2-1
CASSPGLAGERQFF
>TRBV24-1|TRBD1|TRBJ2-7
CATGTGGSYEQYF
>TRBV6-1|.|TRBJ2-5
CASSDRGQGVLETQYF
>TRBV4-1|.|TRBJ1-1
CASSHVGRDNTEAFF
>TRBV28|.|TRBJ2-3
CASTGQTRTDTQYF
>TRBV3-1/TRBV3-2|.|TRBJ1-1
CASSQGLGGPTEAFF
>TRBV18|.|TRBJ2-5
CASSPHQETQYF
>TRBV2|.|TRBJ2-7
CASSGQPGRIEQYF
>TRBV6-5|.|TRBJ2-2
CASSYPEAGELFF
>TRBV5-4|TRBD2|TRBJ2-3
CASSLVSGATDTQYF
>TRBV19|.|TRBJ1-5
CASSLSFSQPQHF
>TRBV29-1|.|TRBJ1-4
CSVEASVGEKLFF
>TRBV12-5|.|TRBJ1-1
CASGVGGVKNTEAFF
>TRBV4-2|.|TRBJ2-7
CASSQDRGGTGEQYF
>TRBV9|.|TRBJ1-1
CASSVVRQQNTEAFF
>TRBV6-5|.|TRBJ2-3
CASSYLGGQFTDTQYF
>TRBV3-1/TRBV3-2|TRBD2|TRBJ2-5
CASSQEGGGGGKTQYF
>TRBV19|.|TRBJ2-3
CASSPWTSGGPDTQYF
>TRBV19|.|TRBJ1-1
CASIGPLNTEAFF
>TRBV12-3/TRBV12-4|.|TRBJ1-3
CASGNLGGNTIYF
>TRBV2|.|TRBJ1-3
CASIPPSGRTSPGNTIYF
>TRBV15|.|TRBJ1-6
CATSRESQVNSPLHF
>TRBV2|.|TRBJ2-3
CASSQAGNPTDTQYF